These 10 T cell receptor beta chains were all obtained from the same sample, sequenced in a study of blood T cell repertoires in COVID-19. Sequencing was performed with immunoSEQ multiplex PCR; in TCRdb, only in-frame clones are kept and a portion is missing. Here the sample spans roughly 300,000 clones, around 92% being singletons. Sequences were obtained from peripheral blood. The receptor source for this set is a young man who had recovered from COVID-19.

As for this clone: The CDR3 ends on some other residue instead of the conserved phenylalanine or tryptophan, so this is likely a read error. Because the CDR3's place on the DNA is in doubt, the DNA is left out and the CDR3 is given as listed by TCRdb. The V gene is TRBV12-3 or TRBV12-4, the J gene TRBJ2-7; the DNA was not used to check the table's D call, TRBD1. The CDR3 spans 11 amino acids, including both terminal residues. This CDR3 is CASSFLPVSQI.

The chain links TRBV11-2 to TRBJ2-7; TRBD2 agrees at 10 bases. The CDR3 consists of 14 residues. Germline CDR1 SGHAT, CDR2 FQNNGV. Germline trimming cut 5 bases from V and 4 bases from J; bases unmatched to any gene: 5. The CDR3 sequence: CASSVAGGRYEQYF. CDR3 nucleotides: TGTGCCAGCAGCGTAGCGGGGGGCCGGTACGAGCAGTACTTC.

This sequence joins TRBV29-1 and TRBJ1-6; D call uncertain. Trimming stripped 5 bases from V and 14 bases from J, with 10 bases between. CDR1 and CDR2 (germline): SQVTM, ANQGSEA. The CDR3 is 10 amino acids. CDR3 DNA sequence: TGCAGCGTTTTTGACTCATCCCTCCACTTT. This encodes CSVFDSSLHF.

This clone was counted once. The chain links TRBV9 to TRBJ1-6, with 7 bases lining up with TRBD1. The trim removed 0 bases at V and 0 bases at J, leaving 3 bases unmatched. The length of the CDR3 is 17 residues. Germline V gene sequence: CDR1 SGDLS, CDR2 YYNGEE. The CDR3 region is CASSVEGQVSYNSPLHF. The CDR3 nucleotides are TGTGCCAGCAGCGTAGAAGGACAGGTCTCCTATAATTCACCCCTCCACTTT.

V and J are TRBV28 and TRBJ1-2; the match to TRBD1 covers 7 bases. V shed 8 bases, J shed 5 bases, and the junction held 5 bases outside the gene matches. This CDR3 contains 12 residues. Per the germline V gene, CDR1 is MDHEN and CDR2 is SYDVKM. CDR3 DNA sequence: TGTGCCAGCCGAGGACAGGCGTATGGCTACACCTTC. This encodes CASRGQAYGYTF.

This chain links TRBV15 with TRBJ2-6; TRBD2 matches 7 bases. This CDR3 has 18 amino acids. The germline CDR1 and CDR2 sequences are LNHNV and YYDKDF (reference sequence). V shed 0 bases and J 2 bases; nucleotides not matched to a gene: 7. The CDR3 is CATSRDPKGRAGANVLTF. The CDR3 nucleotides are TGTGCCACCAGCAGAGACCCTAAGGGGAGGGCTGGGGCCAACGTCCTGACTTTC.

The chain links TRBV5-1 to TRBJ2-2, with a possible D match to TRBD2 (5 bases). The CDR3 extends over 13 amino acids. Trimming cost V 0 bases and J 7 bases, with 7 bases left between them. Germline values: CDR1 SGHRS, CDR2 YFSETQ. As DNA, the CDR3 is TGCGCCAGCAGCTTGGTACTAGGCGGGGAGCTGTTTTTT. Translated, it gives CASSLVLGGELFF.

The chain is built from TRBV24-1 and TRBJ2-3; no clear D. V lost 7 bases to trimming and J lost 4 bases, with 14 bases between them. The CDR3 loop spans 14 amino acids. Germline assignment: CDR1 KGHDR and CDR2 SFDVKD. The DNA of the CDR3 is TGTGCCACCAGCTCTCCAGTGGCGGCAGATACGCAGTATTTT. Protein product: CATSSPVAADTQYF.

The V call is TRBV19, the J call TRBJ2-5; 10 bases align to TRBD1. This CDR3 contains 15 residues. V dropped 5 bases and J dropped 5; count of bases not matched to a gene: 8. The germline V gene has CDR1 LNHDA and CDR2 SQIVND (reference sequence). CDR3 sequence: CASSRDRGRVETQYF. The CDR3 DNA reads TGTGCCAGTAGTCGAGACAGGGGGCGAGTGGAGACCCAGTACTTC.

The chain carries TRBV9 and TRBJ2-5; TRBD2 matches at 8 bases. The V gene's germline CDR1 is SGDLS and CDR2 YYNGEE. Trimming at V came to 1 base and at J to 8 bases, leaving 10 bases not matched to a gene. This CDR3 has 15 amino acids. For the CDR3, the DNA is TGTGCCAGCAGCGTACAGGGGACTAGTCTGTCAACCCAGTACTTC. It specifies CASSVQGTSLSTQYF. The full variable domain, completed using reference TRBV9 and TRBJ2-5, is DSGVTQTPKHLITATGQRVTLRCSPRSGDLSVYWYQQSLDQGLQFLIQYYNGEERAKGNILERFSAQQFPDLHSELNLSSLELGDSALYFCASSVQGTSLSTQYFGPGTRLLVL.